The TCR beta chain described here comes from a study of blood T cells in healthy people across ages. Trimming removed 5 bases from V and 0 bases from J; junction bases left unmatched: 7. The CDR3 covers 17 residues. Germline CDR1 SGHRS, CDR2 YFSETQ. A J-beta primer mix and a sample-barcoded 5' primer were used in a second PCR of about 7 to 12 cycles. MiXCR, applied by TCRdb to the 5' RACE reads, yields one record per CDR3 protein. The table lists approximately 850,000 distinct CDR3 sequences, 58% of them singletons. In this sample, this clonotype turned up a few times. This chain uses TRBV5-1 with TRBJ2-6, with TRBD1 identical over 8 bases. This TCR came from a young man in good health. Sequenced: blood. The CDR3 nucleotides read TGCGCCAGCAGAACAACGACAGGGGCCTCTGGGGCCAACGTCCTGACTTTC. Translation gives CASRTTTGASGANVLTF.